These 25 T cell receptor beta chains originate from one sample sequenced in a study of blood T cell repertoires in COVID-19. The table came from immunoSEQ multiplex PCR; TCRdb's copy has only in-frame clones and leaves some out. The repertoire holds 100,000 to 150,000 clones, about 80% seen once, with around 4% in the top ten. Sequencing input: peripheral blood. The receptors derive from a woman aged 50 to 65 with acute or convalescent COVID-19.

This clone was recorded only once. V and J are TRBV7-9 and TRBJ1-1; D ambiguous. Trimming took off 5 bases at V and 6 bases at J, with 10 bases between the two ends. CDR3 length equals 12 residues. Germline V gene lookup returns CDR1 SEHNR and CDR2 FQNEAQ (reference sequence). The CDR3 DNA sequence: TGTGCCAGCAGCCCCTCCGTTTCTGAAGCTTTCTTT. Translated: CASSPSVSEAFF.

The chain joins TRBV9 to TRBJ2-1, with D maybe TRBD2 (5 bases). The CDR3 runs to 13 residues. The V gene's germline CDR1 is SGDLS and CDR2 YYNGEE. Trimming stripped 0 bases from V and 4 bases from J, with 5 bases between. The CDR3 DNA reads TGTGCCAGCAGCGTAGCGGGGTACAATGAGCAGTTCTTC. Translated, it gives CASSVAGYNEQFF.

This clone was seen only once. J is TRBJ1-5 and V is TRBV6-1; tentative D call: TRBD1 (5 bases). CDR1 MNHNS and CDR2 SASEGT come from the germline V gene. Trimming took off 3 bases at V and 3 bases at J, with 21 bases between the two ends. This CDR3 is 18 amino acids long. The CDR3 region is CASSEEGLTRVYNQPQHF. In DNA form, the CDR3 reads TGTGCCAGCAGTGAGGAGGGGCTAACGAGGGTGTACAATCAGCCCCAGCATTTT.

The chain uses TRBV18 and TRBJ1-1; no definite D call. The V and J ends lost 3 bases and 4 bases respectively, with 18 bases between them. The CDR3 extends over 16 amino acids. Germline values: CDR1 KGHSH, CDR2 LQKENI. The chain's CDR3 is CASSPDGVAAGTEAFF. The DNA for the CDR3 is TGTGCCAGCTCACCGGATGGTGTTGCGGCGGGCACTGAAGCTTTCTTT.

This clone was seen a handful of times. This chain connects TRBV3-1 (or the pseudogene TRBV3-2) to TRBJ2-3; TRBD2 might be the D (7 bases). Germline V gives CDR1 LGHDT, CDR2 YNNKEL (reference sequence). Trimming pared 7 bases from V and 3 bases from J, leaving 20 bases between. The CDR3 spans 16 residues. CDR3 protein: CASTPLGGASTDTQYF. CDR3 nucleotides: TGTGCCAGCACCCCTCTGGGGGGGGCTAGTACAGATACGCAGTATTTT.

The chain recombines TRBV5-4 with TRBJ1-4, with a tentative D call TRBD1 (5 bases). Per germline, CDR1 SGHNT and CDR2 YYREEE (reference sequence). This CDR3 contains 14 residues. Trimming stripped 0 bases from V and 4 bases from J, with 7 bases between. CDR3 protein: CASSLEGDNEKLFF. DNA of the CDR3: TGTGCCAGCAGCTTGGAAGGGGATAATGAAAAACTGTTTTTT.

This clone has ten or more counts. The V call is TRBV7-9, the J call TRBJ2-1; 8 bases fit TRBD1. Germline V gene sequence: CDR1 SEHNR, CDR2 FQNEAQ (reference sequence). Losses at the gene ends were 5 bases for V and 3 bases for J; bases not matched to a gene: 6. The CDR3 is made up of 15 amino acids. The CDR3 coding sequence is TGTGCCAGCAGCGGAGGACAGGGACTCTACAATGAGCAGTTCTTC. Amino acids: CASSGGQGLYNEQFF.

The V call is TRBV7-2, the J call TRBJ1-1; D ambiguous. This CDR3 is built from 14 residues. From germline, CDR1 is SGHTA and CDR2 FQGNSA. Between the trimmed V and J ends, which lost 1 base and 4 bases, there was a span of 10 bases. DNA for the CDR3: TGTGCCAGCAGCTTAGTATTTCCGGGCACTGAAGCTTTCTTT. Protein product: CASSLVFPGTEAFF. Combining the CDR3 with reference TRBV7-2 and TRBJ1-1 gives the whole variable domain GAGVSQSPSNKVTEKGKDVELRCDPISGHTALYWYRQSLGQGLEFLIYFQGNSAPDKSGLPSDRFSAERTGGSVSTLTIQRTQQEDSAVYLCASSLVFPGTEAFFGQGTRLTVV.

The V and J genes are TRBV9 and TRBJ1-3; TRBD1 matches at 10 bases. Unmatched junction bases numbered 6, after V lost 4 bases and J lost 2 bases. The germline gives CDR1 SGDLS, CDR2 YYNGEE. The length of the CDR3 is 16 residues. CDR3 DNA sequence: TGTGCCAGCAGCCGCTCGACAGGGGGCCCTGGAAACACCATATATTTT. Protein product: CASSRSTGGPGNTIYF.

V and J are TRBV10-3 and TRBJ1-5, with TRBD1 matching over 7 bases. Germline V gives CDR1 ENHRY, CDR2 SYGVKD. The CDR3 length is 14 residues. The trim removed 0 bases at V and 7 bases at J, leaving 3 bases unmatched. The CDR3 reads CAISESGGGQPQHF. CDR3 in DNA: TGTGCCATCAGTGAGTCAGGAGGGGGCCAGCCCCAGCATTTT.

The chain recombines TRBV2 with TRBJ2-3; no reliable D call. V lost 3 bases and J 9 bases, leaving 10 bases between the germline ends. Germline V lookup: CDR1 SNHLY, CDR2 FYNNEI. The CDR3 loop spans 12 amino acids. This CDR3 is CASSDLGSTQYF. The DNA for the CDR3 is TGTGCCAGCAGTGATCTAGGCTCCACGCAGTATTTT. Full variable domain (rest looked up from reference TRBV2 and TRBJ2-3): EPEVTQTPSHQVTQMGQEVILRCVPISNHLYFYWYRQILGQKVEFLVSFYNNEISEKSEIFDDQFSVERPDGSNFTLKIRSTKLEDSAMYFCASSDLGSTQYFGPGTRLTVL.

The gene calls are TRBV9 and TRBJ1-3; D is uncertain. The CDR3 extends over 13 amino acids. Trimming left V 3 bases short and J 4 bases short, with 8 bases between. Looked up from germline, CDR1 is SGDLS and CDR2 is YYNGEE. CDR3 nucleotides: TGTGCCAGCAGCGCAGGTCCCGGAAACACCATATATTTT. Amino acids: CASSAGPGNTIYF.

The chain recombines TRBV7-2 with TRBJ2-2; 10 positions agree with TRBD2. The J segment lost 4 bases and the V segment lost 4 bases, leaving 6 bases of the junction unmatched. The CDR3 runs 16 residues. From germline, CDR1 is SGHTA and CDR2 FQGNSA. The CDR3 here is CASSSPGLASTGELFF. In nucleotides, the CDR3 is TGTGCCAGCAGCTCGCCGGGACTAGCGAGCACCGGGGAGCTGTTTTTT.

This clone has a single count. The rearrangement uses TRBV7-9 and TRBJ2-7, with TRBD2 matching over 11 bases. The CDR3 is made up of 16 amino acids. V trimming: 4 bases; J trimming: 2 bases; junction bases outside the gene matches: 7. Germline V CDR1 and CDR2: SEHNR, FQNEAQ (reference sequence). The CDR3 sequence is CASSSTSGGPPYEQYF. The CDR3 nucleotides are TGTGCCAGCAGCTCTACTAGCGGGGGACCTCCCTACGAGCAGTACTTC.

The gene calls are TRBV24-1 and TRBJ1-2; 8 bases align to TRBD1. From germline, CDR1 is KGHDR and CDR2 SFDVKD. The junction had 4 bases not matched to a gene; V was cut back by 4 bases and J by 7 bases. The CDR3 runs 13 residues. CDR3 in DNA: TGTGCCACCAGTGACCGGCAGGGGGCTGGCTACACCTTC. Translation gives CATSDRQGAGYTF.

This chain uses TRBV7-3 with TRBJ2-2; D perhaps matches TRBD2 (5 bases). Germline V CDR1 and CDR2: SGHTA, FQGTGA. This CDR3 has 17 amino acids. V gave up 5 bases and J gave up 1 base, with 17 bases separating them. CDR3 coding DNA: TGTGCCAGCAGCCCTACAACCGGGATTAAGAACACCGGGGAGCTGTTTTTT. Protein: CASSPTTGIKNTGELFF.

V usage is TRBV18 and J usage is TRBJ2-1; D is unresolved. The CDR3 is 19 residues long. V lost 0 bases, J lost 0 bases, and 18 bases lay in between. Looked up from germline, CDR1 is KGHSH and CDR2 is LQKENI. The CDR3 loop reads CASSPPLVADISSYNEQFF. CDR3 coding DNA: TGTGCCAGCTCACCACCGTTGGTAGCTGATATTAGCTCCTACAATGAGCAGTTCTTC.

This rearrangement joins TRBV11-1 to TRBJ2-1; maybe TRBD1 (6 bases). Germline V CDR1 and CDR2: SGHAT, FQDESV (reference sequence). The germline V and J ends were trimmed by 6 bases and 7 bases, with 13 bases remaining between them. This CDR3 comprises 13 residues. The CDR3 region has the DNA TGTGCCAGCAGTCAAATCCAGGGGAATGAGCAGTTCTTC. It encodes CASSQIQGNEQFF.

The chain carries TRBV19 and TRBJ2-1, with TRBD1 as a possible D gene (6 bases). The germline CDR1 and CDR2 sequences are LNHDA and SQIVND (reference sequence). The CDR3 is 15 amino acids. Trimming shortened V by 6 bases and J by 3 bases, and 15 bases separated the two germline ends. The CDR3 reads CASRPPTGNYNEQFF. CDR3 in DNA: TGTGCCAGTAGGCCACCAACAGGGAACTACAATGAGCAGTTCTTC.

The chain links TRBV24-1 to TRBJ2-6, with 7 bases that match TRBD1. The CDR3 runs to 17 residues. From germline, CDR1 is KGHDR and CDR2 SFDVKD. V was pared by 2 bases and J by 4 bases, with 7 bases of the junction left unmatched. The DNA for the CDR3 is TGTGCCACCAGTGATTCCCGACAGGGAAGCGGGGCCAACGTCCTGACTTTC. Translating gives CATSDSRQGSGANVLTF.

V usage is TRBV7-2 and J usage is TRBJ2-3; 8 nucleotides line up with TRBD2. The CDR3 contains 18 residues. The V gene's germline CDR1 is SGHTA and CDR2 FQGNSA. V gave up 3 bases and J gave up 1 base; unmatched junction bases: 12. CDR3 nucleotide sequence: TGTGCCAGCAGCTTCGCCGGAGGGGCGGGAGGCGGCACAGATACGCAGTATTTT. This gives the protein CASSFAGGAGGGTDTQYF.

The V and J genes are TRBV5-1 and TRBJ2-5; 10 nucleotides line up with TRBD1. Per germline, CDR1 SGHRS and CDR2 YFSETQ. The V gene end was trimmed by 4 bases and the J gene end by 5 bases; junction bases not matched to a gene: 5. CDR3 length equals 14 residues. CDR3 nucleotide sequence: TGCGCCAGCAGCACGGGACAGGGGCAGGAGACCCAGTACTTC. Protein product: CASSTGQGQETQYF.

The V call is TRBV24-1, the J call TRBJ1-3, with a weak D call TRBD1 (6 bases). This CDR3 is built from 15 residues. Germline lookup yields CDR1 KGHDR and CDR2 SFDVKD. The V gene lost 6 bases and the J gene lost 6 bases, with 17 bases spanning the gap. CDR3 sequence reads: CATSRSRGGPNTIYF. The CDR3 DNA sequence: TGTGCCACCAGTCGTAGTCGGGGGGGCCCAAACACCATATATTTT.

The rearrangement uses TRBV10-3 and TRBJ2-1, with 14 bases lining up with TRBD2. The V segment lost 2 bases and the J segment 9 bases; nucleotides outside the gene matches: 3. This CDR3 has 15 residues. Per germline, CDR1 ENHRY and CDR2 SYGVKD. In DNA form, the CDR3 reads TGTGCCATCAGTGAGCGAGGGACTAGCGGGAGTGAGCAGTTCTTC. Translation: CAISERGTSGSEQFF.

The count of this clone is one. The chain employs TRBV6-5 and TRBJ1-2, with 7 bases matching TRBD1. Germline lookup yields CDR1 MNHEY and CDR2 SVGAGI. This CDR3 region has 13 residues. The J segment lost 6 bases and the V segment lost 6 bases, leaving 7 bases of the junction unmatched. CDR3 coding DNA: TGTGCCAGCAGCCACGGACAGGCAGATGGCTACACCTTC. Translated: CASSHGQADGYTF.